This T cell receptor (beta chain) was retrieved from a study of blood T cell repertoires in COVID-19 (dated by TCRdb to the early 2020s). For the study in its entirety: Samples from collaborators originated in the United States, Italy and Spain and spanned both the acute and convalescent phases of COVID-19. Where available, HLA class I and class II types were taken from metadata supplied by the sample provider and were not determined by assay-based typing. The material from the prospective study consisted of cDNA or gDNA derived from T cells, B-cell-depleted T cells, or PBMCs. Nearly every sample came with metadata listing a de-identified subject ID, COVID-19 status, age in years and sex. Deeply sampled blood TCRbeta repertoires from subjects exposed to, actively infected with, or recovered from COVID-19 were included in the dataset. Samples came from the ongoing ImmuneRACE study (first 160 participants) plus 1,254 subjects from 6 global collaborators. A freely available public database, intended as a resource for researchers studying the immune response to SARS-CoV-2, is where the repertoires were released. Broader findings and caveats from the paper: How much clinical and demographic metadata was included differed by source and by participant, and the metadata was provided uncurated.

TCRbeta CDR3 regions were amplified from genomic DNA by means of the immunoSEQ Assay, a bias-controlled multiplex PCR. In the paper's pipeline: The number of nucleated cells in each sample was estimated by amplification of reference gene primers within the assay. Sequence reads were collapsed and filtered to measure the absolute abundance of every unique TCRbeta CDR3 rearrangement. For each sample, productive Simpson clonality was calculated as the square root of Simpson's diversity index over productive rearrangements. TCRdb mirrors the immuneACCESS table, restricted to in-frame sequences. Some clones are absent from its copies; in checked studies, under half trace to an unresolved V gene, and the reason for the others is unknown. That table is the source of V, J and clone size, and D and trimming were worked out from the DNA. This sample has 80,000 or so clones in its table, and 80% to 90% of those were observed once. The ten most abundant clones make up about 20% of the sample.

V is trimmed back by 8 bases and J by 7 bases, and the junction contains 14 bases that no gene match accounts for. The germline V gene supplies CDR1 SGHDN and CDR2 FVKESK. The CDR3 runs 17 residues from the cysteine to the phenylalanine. Kept here is only the CDR3 DNA, which spans 51 bases and is read in frame from base 1. Collaborating institutions collected whole blood in K2EDTA tubes following their own protocols. For TCRbeta analysis, collaborators shipped samples as frozen whole blood, isolated PBMCs, or DNA extracted from either of those sample types. Note on this clone: Its antigen target is currently unknown. No base quality information exists; no much larger clone differs at one position.

This TCR was sampled from an older woman with acute or convalescent COVID-19. The V and J segments used are TRBV14 and TRBJ1-6, and TRBD1 aligns with 10 junction nucleotides. Sample: peripheral blood. This receptor carries the CDR3 CASSGTGVVMRNSPLHF. The DNA sequence is given as TGTGCCAGCTCCGGGACAGGGGTCGTCATGCGAAATTCACCCCTCCACTTT. The full variable domain, completed from the reference TRBV14 and TRBJ1-6 proteins outside the CDR3, reads EAGVTQFPSHSVIEKGQTVTLRCDPISGHDNLYWYRRVMGKEIKFLLHFVKESKQDESGMPNNRFLAERTGGTYSTLKVQPAELEDSGVYFCASSGTGVVMRNSPLHFGNGTRLTVT.